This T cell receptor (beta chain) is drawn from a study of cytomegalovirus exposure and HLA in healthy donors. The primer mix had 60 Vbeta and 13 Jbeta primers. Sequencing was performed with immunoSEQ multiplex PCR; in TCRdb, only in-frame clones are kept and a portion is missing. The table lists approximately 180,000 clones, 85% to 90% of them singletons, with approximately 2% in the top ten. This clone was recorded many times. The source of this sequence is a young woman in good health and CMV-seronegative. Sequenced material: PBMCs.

DNA for the CDR3: TGTGCCAGCAGTGAAATAGCGGGAGGGCCGGACGAGCAGTACTTC. Amino acid sequence: CASSEIAGGPDEQYF. This sequence joins TRBV6-1 and TRBJ2-7, with 11 bases identical to TRBD2. The CDR3 runs to 15 residues. Germline V gene data show CDR1 as MNHNS and CDR2 as SASEGT. V lost 2 bases and J lost 5; bases outside the gene matches: 5.